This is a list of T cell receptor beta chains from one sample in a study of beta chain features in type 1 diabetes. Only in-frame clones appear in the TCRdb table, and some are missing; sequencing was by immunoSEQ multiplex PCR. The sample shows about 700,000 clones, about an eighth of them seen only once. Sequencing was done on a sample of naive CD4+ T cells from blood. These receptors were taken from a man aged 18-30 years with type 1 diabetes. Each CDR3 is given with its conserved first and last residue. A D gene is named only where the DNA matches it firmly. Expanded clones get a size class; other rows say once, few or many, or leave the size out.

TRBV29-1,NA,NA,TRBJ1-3,TGCAGCGCTAGAAGGCCCTCTGGAAACACCATATATTTT,CSARRPSGNTIYF
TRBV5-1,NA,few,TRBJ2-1,TGCGCCAGCAGCTTGGACGGGGTCTCCTACAATGAGCAGTTCTTC,CASSLDGVSYNEQFF
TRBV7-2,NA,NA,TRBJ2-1,TGTGCCAGCAGCTTAGCCGCAGGGGACTATGAGCAGTTCTTC,CASSLAAGDYEQFF
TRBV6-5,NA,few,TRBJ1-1,TGTGCCAGCAGTTACGACAGGAACACTGAAGCTTTCTTT,CASSYDRNTEAFF
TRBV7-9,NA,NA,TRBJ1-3,TGTGCCAGCAGCTTAAGTGCAGACTCTGGAAACACCATATATTTT,CASSLSADSGNTIYF
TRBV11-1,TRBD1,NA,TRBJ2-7,TGTGCCAGCAGCTTCGGTACAGGGGTTCCCTACGAGCAGTACTTC,CASSFGTGVPYEQYF
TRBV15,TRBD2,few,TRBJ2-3,TGTGCCACCAGCAGAGGGGAGGGGACAGATACGCAGTATTTT,CATSRGEGTDTQYF
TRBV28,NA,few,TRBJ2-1,TGTGCCAGCAGTTTAAAGGGCGGTGAGCAGTTCTTC,CASSLKGGEQFF
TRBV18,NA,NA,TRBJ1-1,TGTGCCAGCTCACCAGGTACTGAAGCTTTCTTT,CASSPGTEAFF
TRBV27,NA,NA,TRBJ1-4,TGTGCCAGCAGACTTTTCAGGGATAATGAGGGAAAACTGTTTTTT,CASRLFRDNEGKLFF
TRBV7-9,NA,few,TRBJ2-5,TGTGCCAGCAGGCAATCGGGAGGACAGGGTGCCCAGGAGACCCAGTACTTC,CASRQSGGQGAQETQYF
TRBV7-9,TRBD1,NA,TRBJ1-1,TGTGCCAGCAGCCCGTCCTGGGGACAGGGGGTCGCTTTCTTT,CASSPSWGQGVAFF
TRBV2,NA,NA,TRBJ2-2,TGTGCCAGCAGTTCACAGGGCCACACCGGGGAGCTGTTTTTT,CASSSQGHTGELFF
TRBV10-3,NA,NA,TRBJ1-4,TGTGCCATCAGTGAGACAGGGATGGGGGAAAAACTGTTTTTT,CAISETGMGEKLFF
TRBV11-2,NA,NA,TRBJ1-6,TGTGCCAGCAGCTTAGAATTAGGGTCCTATAATTCACCCCTCCACTTT,CASSLELGSYNSPLHF
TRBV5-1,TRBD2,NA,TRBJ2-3,TGCGCCAGCGCCGTAAGTAGCGGGGAACATGATACGCAGTATTTT,CASAVSSGEHDTQYF
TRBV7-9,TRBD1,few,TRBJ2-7,TGTGCCAGCAGCTTACGGACAGGGAGTCCCTACGAGCAGTACTTC,CASSLRTGSPYEQYF
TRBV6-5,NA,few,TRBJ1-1,TGTGCCAGCAGTCAGTACACGGGGAACACTGAAGCTTTCTTT,CASSQYTGNTEAFF
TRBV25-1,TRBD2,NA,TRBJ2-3,TGTGCCAGCAGTGAGCTAGCGGGGGGCGATGATACGCAGTATTTT,CASSELAGGDDTQYF
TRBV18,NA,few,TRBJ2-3,TGTGCCAGCTCACCTCCGGCAGGGAATACGCAGTATTTT,CASSPPAGNTQYF